This T cell receptor beta chain was sequenced during a study of glioma-infiltrating T cells. Ten or more counts support this clonotype. Amplification of TCR alpha and beta CDR3 regions from RNA used iRepertoire nested multiplex PCR. Tissue mRNA or PBMC total RNA, 100-400 ng, went into one-step reverse transcription and amplification. One entry per CDR3 protein, called by TCRdb with MiXCR from the multiplex PCR reads. Of some 85,000 distinct CDR3 sequences listed, about a quarter are singletons. Between the trimmed V and J ends, which lost 5 bases and 2 bases, there was a span of 12 bases. This CDR3 has 14 residues. CDR1 SGHVS and CDR2 FNYEAQ come from the germline V gene.

The specimen was glioma tissue, nonneoplastic brain tissue, or PBMCs (not recorded which). This TCR came from a human donor with low-grade glioma or glioblastoma, undergoing nonglioma brain surgery, or in good health (not recorded which). The V gene is TRBV7-6, the J gene TRBJ1-1, with a weak D call TRBD1 (5 bases). The CDR3 DNA is TGTGCCAGCAGCCCTCTCTGGGGCAACACTGAAGCTTTCTTT. Protein sequence: CASSPLWGNTEAFF.